These 28 T cell receptor beta chains were sequenced from one sample in a study of shared clonotypes between healthy human individuals. Naive CD8 cells comprised CD45RO-negative, CCR7-positively selected cells, excluding terminally differentiated effector memory CD45RA+ cells. TCRdb's table, derived via immunoSEQ multiplex PCR, lists solely in-frame clones and lacks some. Among almost 700,000 clones, about 92% were seen once, and the ten largest hold 24%. Sequencing was carried out using naive CD8+ T cells sorted from blood. The receptors here all came from a man younger than 45 in good health.

The V and J genes are TRBV7-3 and TRBJ2-1, with D perhaps TRBD2 (6 bases). The CDR3 sequence is 14 residues long. V was pared by 5 bases and J by 4 bases, with 12 bases between. Germline-derived CDR1 and CDR2 are SGHTA and FQGTGA. This chain's CDR3 is CASSLGGEYNEQFF. The CDR3 DNA reads as TGTGCCAGCAGCCTCGGGGGAGAATACAATGAGCAGTTCTTC.

The V call is TRBV21-1, the J call TRBJ1-3. TRBV21-1 is tagged as a pseudogene. The CDR3 sequence is 16 residues long. The CDR3, as DNA: TGTGCCAGCAGCAAACGACGGGTCTGCCGTGGAAACACCATATATTTT. This codes for CASSKRRVCRGNTIYF.

Of note for this clone: The junction differs from germline at one of its ends, possibly a read error. The chain employs TRBV11-2 and TRBJ2-7; D not resolved. The CDR3 extends over 15 amino acids. Germline CDR1 reads SGHAT; CDR2 reads FQNNGV. CDR3 loop: CASSLARSSSYEQYF. CDR3 sequence (DNA): TGTGCCAGCAGTTTAGCCAGGAGTAGCTCCTACGAGCAGTACTTC.

The gene calls are TRBV6-1 and TRBJ2-5; 9 positions match TRBD1. Germline V gene data show CDR1 as MNHNS and CDR2 as SASEGT. V lost 2 bases and J lost 7; bases outside the gene matches: 17. The CDR3 is 18 amino acids. The CDR3 region is CASSERLGTGYPTWTQYF. The CDR3 DNA reads TGTGCCAGCAGTGAACGCTTGGGGACAGGGTATCCCACGTGGACCCAGTACTTC.

The J gene is TRBJ2-7, the V gene TRBV11-2; a possible D gene is TRBD1 (6 bases). The CDR3 covers 14 residues. V lost 2 bases, J lost 0 bases, and 8 bases lay in between. The germline V gene has CDR1 SGHAT and CDR2 FQNNGV. The CDR3, as DNA: TGTGCCAGCAGCTTATGGGACAACTCCTACGAGCAGTACTTC. It encodes CASSLWDNSYEQYF. Combining the CDR3 with reference TRBV11-2 and TRBJ2-7 gives the whole variable domain EAGVAQSPRYKIIEKRQSVAFWCNPISGHATLYWYQQILGQGPKLLIQFQNNGVVDDSQLPKDRFSAERLKGVDSTLKIQPAKLEDSAVYLCASSLWDNSYEQYFGPGTRLTVT.

The gene calls are TRBV27 and TRBJ1-2; 7 nucleotides align to TRBD1. With 5 bases clipped from V and 4 bases from J, the junction kept 10 bases outside the gene matches. Germline CDR1 reads MNHEY; CDR2 reads SMNVEV (reference sequence). The CDR3 totals 15 residues. The CDR3 DNA sequence: TGTGCCAGCAGTCCCCTTGGGACAGTGATCTATGGCTACACCTTC. Translating it yields CASSPLGTVIYGYTF.

This clone was counted a single time. This sequence joins TRBV5-1 and TRBJ2-5; 11 nucleotides line up with TRBD2. V shed 0 bases and J 0 bases; nucleotides not matched to a gene: 4. CDR1 and CDR2 (germline): SGHRS, YFSETQ. The CDR3 is made up of 17 amino acids. The CDR3 reads CASSLDASGGYQETQYF. CDR3 bases: TGCGCCAGCAGCTTGGACGCTAGCGGGGGGTACCAAGAGACCCAGTACTTC.

V usage is TRBV19 and J usage is TRBJ2-1; 8 nucleotides match TRBD2. The CDR3 has 15 amino acids. V lost 9 bases, J lost 5 bases, and 12 bases stayed unmatched. Germline-derived CDR1 and CDR2 are LNHDA and SQIVND (reference sequence). This CDR3 is CASGTREGLHNEQFF. The CDR3 nucleotides are TGTGCCAGCGGAACACGGGAGGGCCTCCACAATGAGCAGTTCTTC. The variable domain in full, completed from reference TRBV19 and TRBJ2-1, reads DGGITQSPKYLFRKEGQNVTLSCEQNLNHDAMYWYRQDPGQGLRLIYYSQIVNDFQKGDIAEGYSVSREKKESFPLTVTSAQKNPTAFYLCASGTREGLHNEQFFGPGTRLTVL.

The chain combines TRBV2 with TRBJ1-1; TRBD1 might be the D (6 bases). The CDR3 spans 14 residues. CDR1 and CDR2 from the germline V gene are SNHLY and FYNNEI. Trimming pared 8 bases from V and 0 bases from J, leaving 13 bases between. CDR3: CASPDRYMNTEAFF. The CDR3 region has the DNA TGTGCCAGCCCGGACAGATACATGAACACTGAAGCTTTCTTT. The full variable domain, rest sourced from reference TRBV2 and TRBJ1-1, is EPEVTQTPSHQVTQMGQEVILRCVPISNHLYFYWYRQILGQKVEFLVSFYNNEISEKSEIFDDQFSVERPDGSNFTLKIRSTKLEDSAMYFCASPDRYMNTEAFFGQGTRLTVV.

This sequence joins TRBV27 and TRBJ2-7; D ambiguous. Germline loops: CDR1 MNHEY, CDR2 SMNVEV (reference sequence). The CDR3 is 13 amino acids. The V end was cut by 6 bases, the J end by 2 bases, with 11 bases between. CDR3 nucleotide sequence: TGTGCCAGCAGCCTGGCTAGTCCCTACGAGCAGTACTTC. This encodes CASSLASPYEQYF.

The sample holds one count of this clone. V is TRBV7-9 and J is TRBJ2-2; 11 bases are a match to TRBD2. This CDR3 is built from 16 residues. Per germline, CDR1 SEHNR and CDR2 FQNEAQ (reference sequence). The V and J ends lost 2 bases and 8 bases, in that order; junction bases with no gene match: 7. The CDR3 region is CASSLSALAGVGELFF. The CDR3, as DNA: TGTGCCAGCAGCTTATCAGCACTAGCGGGAGTTGGGGAGCTGTTTTTT. The entire variable domain, with the rest obtained from reference TRBV7-9 and TRBJ2-2, is as follows: DTGVSQNPRHKITKRGQNVTFRCDPISEHNRLYWYRQTLGQGPEFLTYFQNEAQLEKSRLLSDRFSAERPKGSFSTLEIQRTEQGDSAMYLCASSLSALAGVGELFFGEGSRLTVL.

This chain joins TRBV27 and TRBJ1-4, with a tentative D call TRBD1 (5 bases). The CDR3 extends over 15 amino acids. The V and J ends lost 1 base and 6 bases respectively, with 12 bases between them. Per the germline V gene, CDR1 is MNHEY and CDR2 is SMNVEV (reference sequence). The CDR3 sequence is CASSLFGDGHEKLFF. CDR3 nucleotides: TGTGCCAGCAGTTTATTTGGGGACGGGCATGAAAAACTGTTTTTT.

The genes are TRBV6-5 and TRBJ2-7; D is perhaps TRBD1 (6 bases). With 9 bases removed from V and 5 bases from J, the gap between germline ends came to 17 bases. The CDR3 is 13 residues long. CDR1 and CDR2 (germline): MNHEY, SVGAGI. This CDR3 reads CARPTGPGDEQYF. The CDR3 region has the DNA TGTGCCAGACCTACAGGGCCAGGGGACGAGCAGTACTTC.

The chain couples TRBV4-2 to TRBJ2-7; 7 positions agree with TRBD1. Germline V lookup: CDR1 LGHNA, CDR2 YNFKEQ. The CDR3 contains 16 residues. The trim removed 3 bases at V and 0 bases at J, leaving 8 bases unmatched. This chain's CDR3 is CASSQSDRESSYEQYF. CDR3 bases: TGTGCCAGCAGCCAGAGTGACAGGGAGAGCTCCTACGAGCAGTACTTC.

The rearrangement joins TRBV2 to TRBJ1-5; D is possibly TRBD1 (6 bases). CDR1 SNHLY and CDR2 FYNNEI come from the germline V gene. This CDR3 has 17 residues. Trimming pared 3 bases from V and 0 bases from J, leaving 15 bases between. CDR3 region: CASSENRATYSNQPQHF. In DNA, the CDR3 is TGTGCCAGCAGTGAGAACAGGGCGACCTATAGCAATCAGCCCCAGCATTTT.

The rearrangement links TRBV13 to TRBJ1-2; D call uncertain. This CDR3 region has 14 residues. V lost 4 bases, J lost 7 bases, and 16 bases lay in between. Germline CDR1 is PRHDT and CDR2 is FYEKMQ (reference sequence). For the CDR3, the DNA is TGTGCCAGCAGCTCCGAGAGGGCTACGACTGGCTACACCTTC. Translating it yields CASSSERATTGYTF.

As to this clone: Relative to the germline gene, one junction end is altered; a read error may explain this. The chain combines TRBV4-1 with TRBJ1-6, with D possibly matching TRBD1 (5 bases). Germline lookup yields CDR1 MGHRA and CDR2 YSYEKL. The CDR3 covers 17 residues. The CDR3 DNA sequence: TGCGCCAGCAGCGAAGAAGCAGGGACCCTTATCAATTCACCCCTCCACTTT. Its protein product is CASSEEAGTLINSPLHF.

Only one count was recorded for this clone. The V and J genes are TRBV7-6 and TRBJ2-7; D is possibly TRBD1 (6 bases). Trimming stripped 0 bases from V and 2 bases from J, with 8 bases between. In germline, CDR1 is SGHVS, CDR2 FNYEAQ. This CDR3 comprises 14 residues. CDR3 amino acids: CASSLAGQAYEQYF. In DNA form, the CDR3 reads TGTGCCAGCAGCTTAGCGGGACAAGCCTACGAGCAGTACTTC.

This chain connects TRBV7-8 to TRBJ2-1; the match to TRBD2 covers 13 bases. CDR1 and CDR2 (germline): SGHVS, FQNEAQ. The V and J ends lost 6 bases and 6 bases, in that order; junction bases with no gene match: 14. The CDR3 consists of 18 residues. The CDR3 sequence: CASSKGLAGSYGGNEQFF. CDR3 coding DNA: TGTGCCAGCAGTAAGGGACTAGCGGGAAGTTACGGGGGCAATGAGCAGTTCTTC.

The chain combines TRBV6-5 with TRBJ1-1; 7 nucleotides match TRBD1. J gave up 5 bases and V 6 bases, and 6 bases lay outside the gene matches. The CDR3 length is 13 residues. In germline, CDR1 is MNHEY, CDR2 SVGAGI. DNA for the CDR3: TGTGCCAGCAGACAACAGGGGAGGACTGAAGCTTTCTTT. It yields the protein CASRQQGRTEAFF.

A word on this clone: The identical CDR3 is also encoded by other nucleotide sequences in the sample. The chain has TRBV27 and TRBJ1-1; D is unclear. Deletions cut 2 bases from V and 1 base from J, with 5 bases between. Germline CDR1 reads MNHEY; CDR2 reads SMNVEV (reference sequence). The CDR3 runs to 13 residues. The CDR3 sequence: CASSLGANTEAFF. Written as DNA, the CDR3 is TGTGCCAGCAGTTTAGGAGCGAACACTGAAGCTTTCTTT.

A remark on this clone: Other DNA sequences in this sample translate to the same CDR3. CDR3 amino acids: CASSHQETQYF. In nucleotides, the CDR3 is TGTGCCAGCAGCCATCAAGAGACCCAGTACTTC. V is TRBV14 and J is TRBJ2-5; D is undetermined. The germline gives CDR1 SGHDN, CDR2 FVKESK. This CDR3 is 11 amino acids long. V lost 3 bases and J 2 bases, leaving 1 base between the germline ends.

The CDR3 DNA is TGTGCCAGCGCCGGGAGGGGCATGAACACTGAAGCTTTCTTT. Translated, it gives CASAGRGMNTEAFF. The V gene is TRBV7-6, the J gene TRBJ1-1; tentatively, D is TRBD1 (5 bases). Germline V gene lookup returns CDR1 SGHVS and CDR2 FNYEAQ. Trimming took 8 bases from V and 0 from J, leaving 13 bases between them. This CDR3 is 14 amino acids long.

The chain carries TRBV27 and TRBJ2-7, with D perhaps matching TRBD1 (7 bases). The CDR3 loop spans 14 amino acids. The V gene lost 3 bases and the J gene lost 3 bases, with 12 bases spanning the gap. From germline, CDR1 is MNHEY and CDR2 SMNVEV (reference sequence). Here the CDR3 reads CASSFLRDSYEQYF. The DNA of the CDR3 is TGTGCCAGCAGTTTCCTGCGGGACAGCTACGAGCAGTACTTC.

A remark on this clone: The junction differs from germline at one of its ends, possibly a read error. This sample also contains other DNA sequences that code for the same CDR3. The chain links TRBV6-5 to TRBJ2-7, with a tentative D call TRBD1 (5 bases). The CDR3 is 13 residues long. Per the germline V gene, CDR1 is MNHEY and CDR2 is SVGAGI. The chain's CDR3 is CASSYYRGYEQYF. CDR3 DNA sequence: TGTGCCAGCAGCTACTATAGGGGCTACGAGCAGTACTTC.

This chain joins TRBV5-4 and TRBJ1-2; TRBD1 might be the D (5 bases). V shed 4 bases and J shed 8 bases, with 18 bases lying between them. From germline, CDR1 is SGHNT and CDR2 YYREEE (reference sequence). This CDR3 comprises 14 residues. CDR3 region: CASSPPQGIVGYTF. In DNA form, the CDR3 reads TGTGCCAGCAGCCCCCCCCAGGGAATAGTAGGCTACACCTTC.

This chain connects TRBV27 to TRBJ2-3; D unclear. Trimming pared 0 bases from V and 2 bases from J, leaving 9 bases between. Per germline, CDR1 MNHEY and CDR2 SMNVEV (reference sequence). CDR3 length: 15 amino acids. The CDR3 loop is CASSLSVSITDTQYF. CDR3 bases: TGTGCCAGCAGTTTATCGGTCTCCATCACAGATACGCAGTATTTT.

J is TRBJ2-2 and V is TRBV6-5; 8 bases are shared with TRBD2. Germline CDR1 is MNHEY and CDR2 is SVGAGI. The CDR3 is made up of 15 amino acids. Trimming cost V 6 bases and J 0 bases; bases outside gene matches: 3. CDR3 DNA sequence: TGTGCCAGCAGCCGGACTAGCTCGAACACCGGGGAGCTGTTTTTT. This translates into CASSRTSSNTGELFF.